This TCR beta chain was retrieved from a study of blood T cell repertoires in COVID-19. Original handling: Nucleated cell number was recorded as an estimate derived from reference gene primer amplification. Measured with immunoSEQ multiplex PCR; TCRdb has only the in-frame clones, and not every one. The V and J calls and clone size come from that table; D and trimming were worked out from the DNA. The data hold 200,000 to 300,000 clones, with roughly 87% observed a single time. Germline CDR1 and CDR2: SGHRS and YFSETQ. This CDR3 has 17 amino acids. Trimming took 3 bases from V and 7 from J; bases not matched to a gene: 17.

Specimen: peripheral blood. The origin of this receptor is a human donor in a cohort sampled during active COVID-19. The rearrangement joins TRBV5-1 to TRBJ2-7; 9 positions match TRBD1. CDR3 in DNA: TGCGCCAGCAGCTCAGGTAGGGGCGGACAGGGGCCTAGGGAGCAGTACTTC. Protein sequence: CASSSGRGGQGPREQYF.